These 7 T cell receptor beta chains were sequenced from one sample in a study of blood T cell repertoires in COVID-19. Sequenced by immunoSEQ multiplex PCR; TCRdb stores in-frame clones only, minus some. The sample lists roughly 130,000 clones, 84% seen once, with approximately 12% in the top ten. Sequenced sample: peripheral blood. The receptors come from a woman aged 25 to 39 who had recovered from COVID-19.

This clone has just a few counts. CDR3 nucleotide sequence: TGCAGCGTTGTAGGGACAGGGGTTTATGAAAAACTGTTTTTT. This sequence encodes CSVVGTGVYEKLFF. The genes are TRBV29-1 and TRBJ1-4; 10 bases align to TRBD1. Unmatched junction bases numbered 5, after V lost 4 bases and J lost 6 bases. Per the germline V gene, CDR1 is SQVTM and CDR2 is ANQGSEA. This CDR3 has 14 amino acids.

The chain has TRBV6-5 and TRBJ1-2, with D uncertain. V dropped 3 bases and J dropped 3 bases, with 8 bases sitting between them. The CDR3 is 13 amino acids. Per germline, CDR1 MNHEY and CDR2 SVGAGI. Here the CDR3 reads CASSYRQDYGYTF. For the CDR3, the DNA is TGTGCCAGCAGTTATAGGCAGGACTATGGCTACACCTTC.

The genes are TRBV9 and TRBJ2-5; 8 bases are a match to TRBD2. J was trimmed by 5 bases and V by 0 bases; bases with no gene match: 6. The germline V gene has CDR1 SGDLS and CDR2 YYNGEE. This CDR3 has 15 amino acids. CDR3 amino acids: CASSVVGGARETQYF. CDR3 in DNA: TGTGCCAGCAGCGTAGTCGGGGGGGCCAGGGAGACCCAGTACTTC.

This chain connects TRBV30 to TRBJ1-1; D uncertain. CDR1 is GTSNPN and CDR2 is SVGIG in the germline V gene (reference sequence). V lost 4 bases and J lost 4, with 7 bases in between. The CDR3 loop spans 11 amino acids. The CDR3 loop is CAWNGITEAFF. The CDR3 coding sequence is TGTGCCTGGAATGGCATCACTGAAGCTTTCTTT.

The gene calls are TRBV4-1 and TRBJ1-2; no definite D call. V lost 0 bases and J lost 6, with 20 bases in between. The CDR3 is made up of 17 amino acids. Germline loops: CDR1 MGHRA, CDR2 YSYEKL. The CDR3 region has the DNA TGCGCCAGCAGCCAAGAGGGGAGGCAGGCGAGATATAATGGCTACACCTTC. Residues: CASSQEGRQARYNGYTF.

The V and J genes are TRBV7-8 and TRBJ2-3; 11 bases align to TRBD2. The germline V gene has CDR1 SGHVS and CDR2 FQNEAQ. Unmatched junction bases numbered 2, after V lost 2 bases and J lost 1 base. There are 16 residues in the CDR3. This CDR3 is CASSLPGLAGTDTQYF. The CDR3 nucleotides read TGTGCCAGCAGCTTACCGGGACTAGCGGGCACAGATACGCAGTATTTT.

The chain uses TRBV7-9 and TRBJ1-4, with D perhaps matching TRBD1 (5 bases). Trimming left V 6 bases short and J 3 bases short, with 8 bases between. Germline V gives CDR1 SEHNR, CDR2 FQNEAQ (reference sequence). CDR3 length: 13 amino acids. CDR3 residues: CASSRDSNEKLFF. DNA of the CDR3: TGTGCCAGCAGTCGGGACTCTAATGAAAAACTGTTTTTT.